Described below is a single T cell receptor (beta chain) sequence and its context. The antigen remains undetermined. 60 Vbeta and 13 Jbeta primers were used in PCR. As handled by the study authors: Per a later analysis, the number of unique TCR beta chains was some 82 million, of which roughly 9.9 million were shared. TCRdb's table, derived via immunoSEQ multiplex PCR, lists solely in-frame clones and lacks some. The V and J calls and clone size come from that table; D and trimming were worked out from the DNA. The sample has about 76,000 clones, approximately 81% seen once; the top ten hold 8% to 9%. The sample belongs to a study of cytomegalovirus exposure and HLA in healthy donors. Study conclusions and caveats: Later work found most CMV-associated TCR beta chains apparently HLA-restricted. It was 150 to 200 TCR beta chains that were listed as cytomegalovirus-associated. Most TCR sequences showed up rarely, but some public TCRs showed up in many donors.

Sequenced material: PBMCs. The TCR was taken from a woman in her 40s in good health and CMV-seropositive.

Here the CDR3 reads CASRPQGAGYGYTF. The CDR3 nucleotides read TGTGCCAGTAGGCCACAGGGGGCTGGCTATGGCTACACCTTC. The chain is built from TRBV19 and TRBJ1-2, with TRBD1 identical over 9 bases. Unmatched junction bases numbered 6, after V lost 6 bases and J lost 4 bases. The CDR3 contains 14 residues. Germline lookup yields CDR1 LNHDA and CDR2 SQIVND (reference sequence).